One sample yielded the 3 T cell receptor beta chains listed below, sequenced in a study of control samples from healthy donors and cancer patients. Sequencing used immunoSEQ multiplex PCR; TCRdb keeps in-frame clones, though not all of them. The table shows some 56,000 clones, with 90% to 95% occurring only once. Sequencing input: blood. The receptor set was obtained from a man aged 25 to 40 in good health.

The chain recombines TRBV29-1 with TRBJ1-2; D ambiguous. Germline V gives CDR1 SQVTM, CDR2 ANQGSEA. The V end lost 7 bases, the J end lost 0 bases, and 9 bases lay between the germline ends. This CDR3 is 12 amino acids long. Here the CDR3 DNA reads TGCAGCGGGAGGACCGCTAACTATGGCTACACCTTC. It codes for CSGRTANYGYTF.

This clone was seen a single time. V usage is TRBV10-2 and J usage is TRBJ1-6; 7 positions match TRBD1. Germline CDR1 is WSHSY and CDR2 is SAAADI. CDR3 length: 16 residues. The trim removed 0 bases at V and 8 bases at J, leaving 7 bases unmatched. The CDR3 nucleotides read TGCGCCAGCAGTGAGTCTCCGGGACAGCTATATTCACCCCTCCACTTT. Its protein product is CASSESPGQLYSPLHF.

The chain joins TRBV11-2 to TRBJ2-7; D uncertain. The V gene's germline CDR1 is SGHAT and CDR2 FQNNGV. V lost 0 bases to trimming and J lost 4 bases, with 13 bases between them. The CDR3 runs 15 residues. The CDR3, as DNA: TGTGCCAGCAGCTTAGATGTCTTAGCAGCATACGAGCAGTACTTC. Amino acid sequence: CASSLDVLAAYEQYF. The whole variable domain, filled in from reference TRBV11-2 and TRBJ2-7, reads EAGVAQSPRYKIIEKRQSVAFWCNPISGHATLYWYQQILGQGPKLLIQFQNNGVVDDSQLPKDRFSAERLKGVDSTLKIQPAKLEDSAVYLCASSLDVLAAYEQYFGPGTRLTVT.